The next 11 T cell receptor beta chains were all read from a single sample in a study of T cells after yellow fever vaccination. TCRdb re-analysed the 5' RACE reads in MiXCR, keeping a single row per CDR3 protein. Here the sample spans around 610,000 distinct CDR3 sequences, roughly 14% being singletons. Specimen: PBMCs, collected on the day of the yellow fever booster vaccination. The source of these receptors is a man younger than 45 who received the YFV17D yellow fever vaccine.

This clonotype was found a few times. V and J are TRBV20-1 and TRBJ2-5, with 9 positions matching TRBD2. Germline lookup yields CDR1 DFQATT and CDR2 SNEGSKA (reference sequence). This CDR3 comprises 13 residues. The junction had 3 bases not matched to a gene; V was cut back by 4 bases and J by 3 bases. The CDR3 DNA follows: TGCAGTGCTAAAAGACTAGCGGAAGAGACCCAGTACTTC. Translating gives CSAKRLAEETQYF.

The chain employs TRBV7-2 and TRBJ2-3; TRBD2 matches 8 bases. Looked up from germline, CDR1 is SGHTA and CDR2 is FQGNSA. The trim removed 5 bases at V and 2 bases at J, leaving 6 bases unmatched. The CDR3 sequence is 15 residues long. The CDR3 coding sequence is TGTGCCAGCAGCCCGCAGACTAGCGTCACAGATACGCAGTATTTT. Translated, it gives CASSPQTSVTDTQYF.

This clonotype was observed a few times. This chain connects TRBV25-1 to TRBJ2-7; D not resolved. The CDR3 has 17 amino acids. CDR1 is MGHDK, CDR2 SYGVNS, per germline. V was cut by 6 bases and J by 3 bases, with 24 bases left in between. The CDR3 DNA sequence: TGTGCCAGCAGAGGTAGTAGGTCGAGCACAGCGTACTACGAGCAGTACTTC. Translating gives CASRGSRSSTAYYEQYF.

This clonotype showed up just a few times. V usage is TRBV27 and J usage is TRBJ2-5, with 12 bases identical to TRBD1. The V and J ends lost 5 bases and 3 bases, in that order; junction bases with no gene match: 16. Germline V CDR1 and CDR2: MNHEY, SMNVEV (reference sequence). The CDR3 spans 19 residues. CDR3 loop: CASSPNSRDRGREEETQYF. DNA of the CDR3: TGTGCCAGCAGTCCCAACTCCCGGGACAGGGGGCGCGAGGAAGAGACCCAGTACTTC.

This rearrangement joins TRBV20-1 to TRBJ2-1; D possibly matches TRBD1 or TRBD2 (5 bases each). The CDR3 covers 12 residues. Germline V CDR1 and CDR2: DFQATT, SNEGSKA (reference sequence). V lost 6 bases, J lost 10 bases, and 16 bases lay in between. The CDR3 coding sequence is TGCAGTGCGAACCGGGGCCCGCGGGAGCAGTTCTTC. It yields the protein CSANRGPREQFF.

The J gene is TRBJ2-2, the V gene TRBV5-5, with TRBD1 identical over 10 bases. J gave up 6 bases and V 0 bases, and 8 bases lay outside the gene matches. Germline V CDR1 and CDR2: SGHKS, YYEKEE (reference sequence). There are 17 residues in the CDR3. The CDR3 reads CASSLGRTGGTPGELFF. The CDR3 DNA sequence: TGTGCCAGCAGCTTGGGTCGGACAGGGGGAACCCCCGGGGAGCTGTTTTTT.

This rearrangement joins TRBV14 to TRBJ1-1, with D possibly being TRBD1 (5 bases). The V gene's germline CDR1 is SGHDN and CDR2 FVKESK. The CDR3 consists of 16 residues. V lost 4 bases to trimming and J lost 0 bases, with 15 bases between them. For the CDR3, the DNA is TGTGCCAGCAGCCCGCCCATGACAGATATGAACACTGAAGCTTTCTTT. This translates into CASSPPMTDMNTEAFF. Supplemented by reference TRBV14 and TRBJ1-1, the full variable domain reads EAGVTQFPSHSVIEKGQTVTLRCDPISGHDNLYWYRRVMGKEIKFLLHFVKESKQDESGMPNNRFLAERTGGTYSTLKVQPAELEDSGVYFCASSPPMTDMNTEAFFGQGTRLTVV.

This clonotype was counted only a few times. The gene calls are TRBV18 and TRBJ2-7; D might be TRBD1 or TRBD2, each matching 5 bases. This CDR3 spans 15 amino acids. V lost 0 bases and J lost 5, with 14 bases in between. Germline CDR1 KGHSH, CDR2 LQKENI. CDR3 in DNA: TGTGCCAGCTCACCACCGTGGGGGTTTTCCGACGAGCAGTACTTC. This gives the protein CASSPPWGFSDEQYF.

This clonotype was counted a few times. Its ends do not fully match the called genes, so a read error is possible. V is TRBV25-1 and J is TRBJ2-7; TRBD1 agrees at 8 bases. Germline values: CDR1 MGHDK, CDR2 SYGVNS. The CDR3 is 13 amino acids. DNA of the CDR3: TGTGCCAGCACCAGGACAGGGTCCTCCGAGCAGTACTTC. Its protein product is CASTRTGSSEQYF.

This chain links TRBV14 with TRBJ2-1; 9 nucleotides line up with TRBD2. Germline V gene data show CDR1 as SGHDN and CDR2 as FVKESK. The CDR3 sequence is 15 residues long. Losses at the gene ends were 7 bases for V and 5 bases for J; bases not matched to a gene: 9. The CDR3 region is CASNRAGGPHNEQFF. In DNA, the CDR3 is TGTGCCAGCAACAGGGCGGGAGGGCCCCACAATGAGCAGTTCTTC.

The chain uses TRBV20-1 and TRBJ2-1; a weak D match, TRBD1 (6 bases). The CDR3 is made up of 14 amino acids. V lost 3 bases to trimming and J lost 4 bases, with 13 bases between them. The germline gives CDR1 DFQATT, CDR2 SNEGSKA (reference sequence). The CDR3, as DNA: TGCAGTGCTAGTGGGTGGGGGCAGTACAATGAGCAGTTCTTC. This translates into CSASGWGQYNEQFF.